The rows below give T cell receptor beta chains drawn from one sample of a study of PD-1 blockade in classical Hodgkin lymphoma. This table comes from immunoSEQ multiplex PCR, and its TCRdb copy is limited to in-frame clones, with some not included. The table has some 14,000 clones, 85% to 90% seen once. Sequenced: CD4+ T cells from blood. These receptors were obtained from a human donor with classical Hodgkin lymphoma. Each CDR3 is given with its conserved first and last residue.

V	J	CDR3
TRBV28	TRBJ1-5	CASSFRGARDNQPQHF
TRBV27	TRBJ2-7	CASISSYEQYF
TRBV18	TRBJ2-3	CASSPSSGGGDTQYF
TRBV7-9	TRBJ1-5	CASSLALSGRTAQHF
TRBV2	TRBJ2-1	CASSARIYNEQFF
TRBV18	TRBJ2-1	CASSPTAASGFSYNEQFF
TRBV19	TRBJ1-1	CASSIYSGQGATEAFF
TRBV18	TRBJ1-6	CASSPAAAGSPLHF
TRBV5-4	TRBJ1-2	CASSFPGQGPRLKSGYTF
TRBV7-9	TRBJ2-5	CASSSQTSGFQETQYF
TRBV7-6	TRBJ2-3	CASRPGQESTDTQYF
TRBV14	TRBJ2-5	CASSHFLFLRDRQETQYF
TRBV2	TRBJ2-7	CASQGGGYEQYF
TRBV5-8	TRBJ2-2	CASSLVVGITSGELFF
TRBV30	TRBJ2-3	CAWSPRTDTQYF
TRBV27	TRBJ1-1	CASSSPGLNTEAFF
TRBV27	TRBJ1-2	CASSLSGGPTYGYTF
TRBV27	TRBJ1-1	CASSFSSTGQMNTEAFF
TRBV5-1	TRBJ1-5	CASSWDSDSNQPQHF
TRBV28	TRBJ2-5	CASSGGTIQETQYF
TRBV5-1	TRBJ2-1	CASSSYILTSEMGEQFF
TRBV10-1	TRBJ1-3	CASPSRQTDSGNTIYF
TRBV6-1	TRBJ2-1	CASSLGLASSNEQFF
TRBV18	TRBJ2-3	CASSPGTASTDTQYF
TRBV9	TRBJ1-2	CASSVSGALPYGYTF
TRBV28	TRBJ2-2	CASTTSLGVNTGELFF
TRBV6-1	TRBJ2-5	CAGAGTVETQYF